This T cell receptor beta chain emerged from a study of T cell changes during pregnancy in multiple sclerosis. Germline CDR1 and CDR2: SNHLY and FYNNEI. The CDR3 consists of 13 residues. Trimming took off 1 base at V and 4 bases at J, with 7 bases between the two ends. Using immunoSEQ multiplex PCR, the repertoire was profiled, and TCRdb retains in-frame clones only, with some absent. The table includes fewer than 45,000 clones, around 89% detected once. The sequence was collected from a female donor in good health, enrolled as a control in a pregnancy study. The chain employs TRBV2 and TRBJ1-2; no clear D gene. The material was CD8+ T cells from peripheral blood mononuclear cells, obtained after pregnancy. As DNA, the CDR3 is TGTGCCAGCAGTGAAGTACGTAGCTATGGCTACACCTTC. Its translation is CASSEVRSYGYTF.